These 12 T cell receptor beta chains share one sample of origin, sequenced in a study of T cell responses to AZD1222 COVID-19 vaccine. Some clones are missing from TCRdb's copy, which holds only in-frame ones; the method was immunoSEQ multiplex PCR. The sample lists approximately 120,000 clones; 80% to 90% were seen once. The specimen was peripheral blood, collected on day 0 of AZD1222 vaccination. These receptors all come from an adult in good health.

CDR3 residues: CASSFDHTYYGYTF. In DNA form, the CDR3 reads TGTGCCAGCAGCTTTGATCATACGTACTATGGCTACACCTTC. V usage is TRBV5-4 and J usage is TRBJ1-2; D call uncertain. The CDR3 is made up of 14 amino acids. Trimming stripped 2 bases from V and 3 bases from J, with 11 bases between. The V gene's germline CDR1 is SGHNT and CDR2 YYREEE (reference sequence). The entire variable domain, with the rest obtained from reference TRBV5-4 and TRBJ1-2, is as follows: ETGVTQSPTHLIKTRGQQVTLRCSSQSGHNTVSWYQQALGQGPQFIFQYYREEENGRGNFPPRFSGLQFPNYSSELNVNALELDDSALYLCASSFDHTYYGYTFGSGTRLTVV.

This chain links TRBV10-1 with TRBJ1-1; maybe TRBD1 (5 bases). The CDR3 spans 13 residues. Germline CDR1 and CDR2: WNHNN and SYGVQD (reference sequence). V was clipped by 2 bases and J by 7 bases, with 11 bases between them. The CDR3 sequence is CASSEGRAVEAFF. The CDR3, as DNA: TGCGCCAGCAGTGAGGGCAGGGCCGTTGAAGCTTTCTTT.

This clone has just one count. The chain has TRBV3-1 (or the pseudogene TRBV3-2) and TRBJ1-3; D gene uncertain. Trimming left V 0 bases short and J 4 bases short, with 7 bases between. The CDR3 has 14 residues. Germline V gene sequence: CDR1 LGHDT, CDR2 YNNKEL (reference sequence). CDR3 sequence: CASSQDNTGNTIYF. CDR3 coding DNA: TGTGCCAGCAGCCAAGACAACACAGGAAACACCATATATTTT.

The chain joins TRBV28 to TRBJ2-5; possibly TRBD1 for D (6 bases). The CDR3 sequence is 15 residues long. V was clipped by 6 bases and J by 2 bases, with 16 bases between them. The germline V gene encodes CDR1 MDHEN and CDR2 SYDVKM. CDR3 region: CASSHRLGQQETQYF. DNA for the CDR3: TGTGCCAGCAGCCACCGACTTGGACAGCAAGAGACCCAGTACTTC. The full variable domain, in which reference TRBV28 and TRBJ2-5 provide the parts outside the CDR3, is DVKVTQSSRYLVKRTGEKVFLECVQDMDHENMFWYRQDPGLGLRLIYFSYDVKMKEKGDIPEGYSVSREKKERFSLILESASTNQTSMYLCASSHRLGQQETQYFGPGTRLLVL.

The CDR3 reads CATISAGELFF. The DNA of the CDR3 is TGTGCCACGATCTCGGCCGGGGAGCTGTTTTTT. The chain joins TRBV27 to TRBJ2-2; D uncertain. Between the trimmed V and J ends, which lost 10 bases and 6 bases, there was a span of 9 bases. Germline CDR1 reads MNHEY; CDR2 reads SMNVEV (reference sequence). The CDR3 runs 11 residues.

The chain carries TRBV29-1 and TRBJ2-5; the D gene is possibly TRBD2 (5 bases). The germline V gene has CDR1 SQVTM and CDR2 ANQGSEA. The V end was cut by 1 base, the J end by 1 base, with 10 bases between. The CDR3 extends over 14 amino acids. The CDR3 sequence: CSVEGGLFQETQYF. CDR3 DNA: TGCAGCGTTGAAGGAGGGCTCTTCCAAGAGACCCAGTACTTC.

This chain joins TRBV5-6 and TRBJ1-5; D remains ambiguous. This CDR3 spans 13 amino acids. Germline values: CDR1 SGHDT, CDR2 YYEEEE. V shed 2 bases and J shed 4 bases, with 7 bases lying between them. Here the CDR3 reads CASSFGGNQPQHF. Here the CDR3 DNA reads TGTGCCAGCAGCTTCGGCGGTAATCAGCCCCAGCATTTT.

This chain uses TRBV5-1 with TRBJ2-3; 7 bases are a match to TRBD2. The CDR3 length is 16 residues. The junction had 4 bases not matched to a gene; V was cut back by 0 bases and J by 0 bases. The germline gives CDR1 SGHRS, CDR2 YFSETQ. The CDR3 here is CASSLGLAVSTDTQYF. As DNA, the CDR3 is TGCGCCAGCAGCTTGGGGCTAGCGGTTAGCACAGATACGCAGTATTTT.

The rearrangement links TRBV5-1 to TRBJ2-1; 8 bases agree with TRBD2. The junction had 4 bases not matched to a gene; V was cut back by 2 bases and J by 6 bases. Germline V CDR1 and CDR2: SGHRS, YFSETQ. The CDR3 has 14 amino acids. The CDR3 is CASSFQRGLNEQFF. The CDR3 DNA sequence: TGCGCCAGCAGCTTCCAGCGGGGGCTCAATGAGCAGTTCTTC.

This rearrangement joins TRBV5-3 to TRBJ1-4; D is uncertain. TRBV5-3 is annotated as an ORF whose role is uncertain. This CDR3 is built from 15 residues. Deletions cut 0 bases from V and 4 bases from J, with 10 bases between. Here the CDR3 reads CARSLGGIINEKLFF. The CDR3 region has the DNA TGTGCCAGAAGCTTGGGCGGAATCATTAATGAAAAACTGTTTTTT.

V usage is TRBV5-4 and J usage is TRBJ1-2, with D tentatively TRBD1 (5 bases). V lost 4 bases and J lost 4, with 23 bases in between. The CDR3 consists of 17 residues. Germline V lookup: CDR1 SGHNT, CDR2 YYREEE (reference sequence). CDR3 nucleotide sequence: TGTGCCAGCAGCCGAGAGAGAGGGACGTTCTCAGGCTATGGCTACACCTTC. As protein: CASSRERGTFSGYGYTF.

The chain uses TRBV6-5 and TRBJ1-6; a weak D match, TRBD1 (6 bases). Looked up from germline, CDR1 is MNHEY and CDR2 is SVGAGI. The CDR3 loop spans 15 amino acids. The V end was cut by 2 bases, the J end by 7 bases, with 12 bases between. This CDR3 reads CASSYLGASNSPLHF. In DNA, the CDR3 is TGTGCCAGCAGTTACCTGGGGGCCTCGAATTCACCCCTCCACTTT.